The clone carrying this T cell receptor (beta chain) was counted a few times. As yet, its antigen is unknown. This sample is part of a study of identical twins. Study-level results: Conclusions leaned on cross-sectional statistical analysis and did not track the same donors over time.

A universal primer site came from template switching; cDNA carried unique molecular identifiers. TCRdb ran MiXCR on the 5' RACE reads and lists one entry per CDR3 protein. The sample holds some 630,000 distinct CDR3 sequences, under 8.5% seen once. These records were also assigned to another study, of yellow fever vaccine responses in identical twins.

The clonotype was recovered from a young woman in good health. The source material was PBMCs.

The CDR3 sequence is CASSQGPGRTQETQYF. The CDR3 region has the DNA TGCGCCAGCAGCCAAGGGCCGGGACGTACTCAAGAGACCCAGTACTTC. V usage is TRBV4-1 and J usage is TRBJ2-5; D might be TRBD1 or TRBD2, each matching 5 bases. This CDR3 is built from 16 residues. The germline V and J ends were trimmed by 1 base and 2 bases, with 14 bases remaining between them. In germline, CDR1 is MGHRA, CDR2 YSYEKL.